These 22 T cell receptor beta chains came from one sample sequenced in a study of cytomegalovirus exposure and HLA in healthy donors (dated by TCRdb to 2017 to 2019). The protocol used for the library was the immunoSEQ multiplex PCR assay. For the multiplex PCR, a mixture combining 60 forward primers for TCR Vbeta segments and 13 reverse primers for TCR Jbeta segments was used. TCRdb holds this immuneACCESS table with in-frame rearrangements only. Some clones are missing; in checked studies, unresolved V genes explain under half, and the rest has no known cause. The sample profile shows some 190,000 clones; 65% to 80% of them were found once. The ten largest clonotypes hold 1.1% of the sample. The sequencing input was PBMCs. These receptors originate from a woman aged 40 to 55 in good health and CMV-seronegative.

To note about this clone: The junction departs from the called germline gene at one end, perhaps through a read error. V and J are TRBV5-6 and TRBJ1-1; maybe TRBD1 (6 bases). The CDR3 consists of 16 residues. CDR1 is SGHDT, CDR2 YYEEEE, per germline. CDR3: CAGSLGQGPMNTEAFF. CDR3 nucleotide sequence: TGTGCCGGCAGCTTGGGTCAGGGGCCCATGAACACTGAAGCTTTCTTT.

V gene TRBV5-1 combines with J gene TRBJ2-1; TRBD2 agrees at 8 bases. Germline trimming cut 5 bases from V and 7 bases from J; bases unmatched to any gene: 11. CDR1 and CDR2 (germline): SGHRS, YFSETQ. The CDR3 covers 15 residues. CDR3 coding DNA: TGCGCCAGCAGGCCGGGCGCCACGGGAGGGAATGAGCAGTTCTTC. This encodes CASRPGATGGNEQFF.

V gene TRBV19 combines with J gene TRBJ2-1, with D possibly being TRBD1 (6 bases). The germline CDR1 and CDR2 sequences are LNHDA and SQIVND (reference sequence). Trimming removed 2 bases at V and 2 bases at J, with 10 bases between. This CDR3 comprises 15 residues. CDR3 DNA sequence: TGTGCCAGTAGTATACGGGGACATACCTACAATGAGCAGTTCTTC. It translates to CASSIRGHTYNEQFF.

The chain carries TRBV6-5 and TRBJ1-1; maybe TRBD1 (5 bases). Germline lookup yields CDR1 MNHEY and CDR2 SVGAGI. CDR3 size: 15 residues. V lost 8 bases to trimming and J lost 2 bases, with 18 bases between them. CDR3 nucleotides: TGTGCCAGCCGCCCCTTGACAGTTAGAAACACTGAAGCTTTCTTT. This codes for CASRPLTVRNTEAFF.

The chain uses TRBV19 and TRBJ1-4; no firm D call. CDR1 is LNHDA, CDR2 SQIVND, per germline (reference sequence). This CDR3 spans 14 amino acids. The ends were cut back, 5 bases at V and 0 bases at J, with 7 bases in the middle. The CDR3 protein is CASSPGTTNEKLFF. CDR3 sequence (DNA): TGTGCCAGTAGTCCCGGGACAACTAATGAAAAACTGTTTTTT.

The chain joins TRBV5-5 to TRBJ1-2; perhaps TRBD1 as D (5 bases). Germline CDR1 and CDR2: SGHKS and YYEKEE (reference sequence). This CDR3 contains 14 residues. V was clipped by 0 bases and J by 1 base, with 7 bases between them. The CDR3 nucleotides read TGTGCCAGCAGCTTGGGACAGATTAACTATGGCTACACCTTC. It is translated as CASSLGQINYGYTF.

J is TRBJ2-7 and V is TRBV6-6; 8 nucleotides match TRBD2. J was trimmed by 5 bases and V by 5 bases; bases with no gene match: 11. The CDR3 runs 15 residues. The germline V gene encodes CDR1 MNHNY and CDR2 SVGAGI (reference sequence). The CDR3 reads CASSTGLAGMHEQYF. CDR3 sequence (DNA): TGTGCCAGCAGTACTGGGTTAGCGGGAATGCACGAGCAGTACTTC.

The chain uses TRBV5-6 and TRBJ1-1; TRBD1 might be the D (5 bases). Germline V gives CDR1 SGHDT, CDR2 YYEEEE. Trimming pared 7 bases from V and 1 base from J, leaving 17 bases between. The CDR3 consists of 15 residues. The chain's CDR3 is CASQAWGGTNTEAFF. CDR3 nucleotides: TGTGCCAGCCAAGCTTGGGGCGGAACGAACACTGAAGCTTTCTTT.

The CDR3 nucleotides are TGCGCCAGCAGCTTCGTAGGACAGGGTCCCCACGAGCAGTACTTC. Translating it yields CASSFVGQGPHEQYF. This rearrangement joins TRBV5-1 to TRBJ2-7; TRBD1 aligns across 8 bases. CDR1 SGHRS and CDR2 YFSETQ come from the germline V gene. J gave up 5 bases and V 2 bases, and 9 bases lay outside the gene matches. The CDR3 loop spans 15 amino acids.

The rearrangement joins TRBV11-2 to TRBJ2-5, with D maybe TRBD2 (6 bases). Germline V gives CDR1 SGHAT, CDR2 FQNNGV. The ends were cut back, 5 bases at V and 1 base at J, with 14 bases in the middle. The CDR3 consists of 15 residues. The CDR3, as DNA: TGTGCCAGCAGCGGGGCAGCGGGTGGCCAAGAGACCCAGTACTTC. This translates into CASSGAAGGQETQYF.

The rearrangement links TRBV7-2 to TRBJ1-5, with D tentatively TRBD1 (5 bases). Trimming shortened V by 4 bases and J by 2 bases, and 9 bases separated the two germline ends. Germline CDR1 SGHTA, CDR2 FQGNSA. The length of the CDR3 is 14 residues. The CDR3 is CASSWTSGNQPQHF. DNA of the CDR3: TGTGCCAGCAGCTGGACATCAGGCAATCAGCCCCAGCATTTT.

The gene calls are TRBV14 and TRBJ1-1, with D hard to call. The germline V gene encodes CDR1 SGHDN and CDR2 FVKESK. The CDR3 has 14 residues. V gave up 1 base and J gave up 3 bases, with 9 bases separating them. Written as DNA, the CDR3 is TGTGCCAGCAGCCAAGGTTATCTTCACACTGAAGCTTTCTTT. Its translation is CASSQGYLHTEAFF.

This chain joins TRBV5-1 and TRBJ2-2, with D possibly TRBD2 on 5 matching bases. The V gene lost 3 bases and the J gene lost 10 bases, with 22 bases spanning the gap. Germline assignment: CDR1 SGHRS and CDR2 YFSETQ. The CDR3 is 16 residues long. CDR3 nucleotides: TGCGCCAGCAGCTCCTCCATTGCGGGCAGAGTCGAGGAGCTGTTTTTT. Encoded protein: CASSSSIAGRVEELFF.

V gene TRBV25-1 combines with J gene TRBJ2-4, with TRBD2 matching 9 bases. Per the germline V gene, CDR1 is MGHDK and CDR2 is SYGVNS. The CDR3 sequence is 16 residues long. Unmatched junction bases numbered 4, after V lost 4 bases and J lost 0 bases. This CDR3 is CASSAAGGLAKNIQYF. The CDR3 nucleotides are TGTGCCAGCAGTGCCGCGGGAGGGCTAGCCAAAAACATTCAGTACTTC.

This sequence joins TRBV27 and TRBJ1-4, with 8 bases that match TRBD1. CDR1 and CDR2 from the germline V gene are MNHEY and SMNVEV (reference sequence). The CDR3 extends over 16 amino acids. The junction had 6 bases not matched to a gene; V was cut back by 0 bases and J by 6 bases. Here the CDR3 DNA reads TGTGCCAGCAGTTTATCGGGACAGGTCGGGCATGAAAAACTGTTTTTT. As protein: CASSLSGQVGHEKLFF.

V gene TRBV5-1 combines with J gene TRBJ2-7; 12 bases fit TRBD2. This CDR3 has 16 residues. The J segment lost 5 bases and the V segment lost 0 bases, leaving 6 bases of the junction unmatched. Germline V gene lookup returns CDR1 SGHRS and CDR2 YFSETQ. The CDR3: CASSLARLAGVNEQYF. The CDR3 region has the DNA TGCGCCAGCAGCTTGGCCAGACTAGCGGGAGTGAACGAGCAGTACTTC.

The chain couples TRBV29-1 to TRBJ2-7; TRBD1 might be the D (5 bases). V was cut by 6 bases and J by 2 bases, with 26 bases left in between. The CDR3 totals 17 residues. Per germline, CDR1 SQVTM and CDR2 ANQGSEA. CDR3 protein: CSVSPRTSPGLPYEQYF. Here the CDR3 DNA reads TGCAGCGTCTCTCCTAGGACAAGTCCAGGGCTTCCCTACGAGCAGTACTTC.

The chain has TRBV19 and TRBJ2-2; TRBD2 matches 7 bases. The V segment lost 4 bases and the J segment 5 bases; nucleotides outside the gene matches: 13. The CDR3 is 17 amino acids. The germline gives CDR1 LNHDA, CDR2 SQIVND (reference sequence). CDR3 DNA sequence: TGTGCCAGTAGTACCATGGGAGGGGCCGGGGGGACCGGGGAGCTGTTTTTT. Translation gives CASSTMGGAGGTGELFF.

This clone has a single count. J is TRBJ1-1 and V is TRBV30; the match to TRBD1 covers 7 bases. Germline V CDR1 and CDR2: GTSNPN, SVGIG (reference sequence). CDR3 length: 16 amino acids. The V gene end was trimmed by 3 bases and the J gene end by 4 bases; junction bases not matched to a gene: 14. The CDR3 region has the DNA TGTGCCTGGAGGGATAGGGGGCGGAATTGGTTCACTGAAGCTTTCTTT. It translates to CAWRDRGRNWFTEAFF.

This chain uses TRBV5-4 with TRBJ2-3; a possible D gene is TRBD2 (7 bases). Trimming shortened V by 3 bases and J by 6 bases, and 14 bases separated the two germline ends. The CDR3 has 14 residues. Per germline, CDR1 SGHNT and CDR2 YYREEE (reference sequence). In nucleotides, the CDR3 is TGTGCCAGCAGCTCGTCGGGGGGCAGGGATACGCAGTATTTT. Its translation is CASSSSGGRDTQYF.

This chain joins TRBV18 and TRBJ2-5; D perhaps matches TRBD2 (6 bases). CDR3 length: 13 residues. Trimming removed 2 bases at V and 3 bases at J, with 7 bases between. Germline values: CDR1 KGHSH, CDR2 LQKENI. Here the CDR3 reads CASSPTGEETQYF. The CDR3 DNA follows: TGTGCCAGCTCACCAACGGGAGAAGAGACCCAGTACTTC.

This clone was picked up a small number of times. This sequence joins TRBV4-1 and TRBJ1-2, with D possibly being TRBD1 (5 bases). Looked up from germline, CDR1 is MGHRA and CDR2 is YSYEKL. The CDR3 covers 16 residues. Trimming left V 4 bases short and J 6 bases short, with 21 bases between. The CDR3 coding sequence is TGCGCCAGCAGCCGCAGTGGGAGGGGACCTGCGGATGGCTACACCTTC. Residues: CASSRSGRGPADGYTF.